This T cell receptor beta chain was profiled in a study of identical twins. Study results and limitations: Abundant beta clonotypes from cord blood had fewer insertions, unlike memory repertoires, which showed none. There is a chance that invariant MAIT and iNKT cells partially muddied zero-insertion analyses. Twin-shared out-of-frame alpha sequences were enriched for low generation probability.

The trim removed 1 base at V and 7 bases at J, leaving 4 bases unmatched. CDR1 and CDR2 (germline): SEHNR, FQNEAQ (reference sequence). The CDR3 covers 14 residues. A universal primer site was created by template switching, with the cDNA bearing unique molecular identifiers. TCRdb itself ran the 5' RACE reads through MiXCR, one entry per CDR3 protein. This table has hundreds of thousands of distinct CDR3 sequences, around 6.6% appearing once. With respect to this clonotype: Its antigen is unidentified.

This sample was also put to use in a study of yellow fever vaccine responses in identical twins.

Sequenced material: memory (CD45RO+) T cells sorted from blood. This rearrangement joins TRBV7-9 to TRBJ2-1; 7 bases match TRBD1. This receptor was obtained from a woman aged 18 to 35 in good health. In DNA form, the CDR3 reads TGTGCCAGCAGCTTAGGACAGGGTCAGAATGAGCAGTTCTTC. As protein: CASSLGQGQNEQFF. Together with reference TRBV7-9 and TRBJ2-1, the CDR3 gives the full variable domain: DTGVSQNPRHKITKRGQNVTFRCDPISEHNRLYWYRQTLGQGPEFLTYFQNEAQLEKSRLLSDRFSAERPKGSFSTLEIQRTEQGDSAMYLCASSLGQGQNEQFFGPGTRLTVL.